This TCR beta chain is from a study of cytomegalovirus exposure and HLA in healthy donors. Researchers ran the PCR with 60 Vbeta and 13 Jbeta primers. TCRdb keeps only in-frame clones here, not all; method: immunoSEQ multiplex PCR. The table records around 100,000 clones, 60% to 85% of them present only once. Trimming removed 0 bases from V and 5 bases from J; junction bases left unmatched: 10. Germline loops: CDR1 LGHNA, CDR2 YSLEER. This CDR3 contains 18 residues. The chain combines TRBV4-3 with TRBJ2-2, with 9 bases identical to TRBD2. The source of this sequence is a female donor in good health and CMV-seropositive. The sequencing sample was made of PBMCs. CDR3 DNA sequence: TGCGCCAGCAGCCAAGATTTAGGAGCGGGGGGTCGTACCGGGGAGCTGTTTTTT. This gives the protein CASSQDLGAGGRTGELFF.